The clone carrying this T cell receptor (beta chain) showed up many times. Its antigen is not known. These data are taken from a study of T cells in Graves' hyperthyroidism and ophthalmopathy. Study-level points and caveats: Blood also carried most thyroid clonotypes expanded above 0.001.

In germline, CDR1 is GTSNPN, CDR2 SVGIG (reference sequence). The CDR3 extends over 15 amino acids. Trimming took 4 bases from V and 1 from J; bases not matched to a gene: 9. RNA transcripts served as the template for amplifying TCR beta CDR3 regions. TCR CDR3 regions were first amplified by RT-PCR with HTBI primers. MiXCR was run by TCRdb on the multiplex PCR reads, yielding one entry per CDR3 protein. The table lists approximately 590,000 distinct CDR3 sequences, approximately 14% of them singletons, with less than 9.5% in the top ten. The chain employs TRBV30 and TRBJ2-5, with TRBD2 identical over 7 bases. The origin of this receptor is a woman aged 25 to 45 with Graves' hyperthyroidism. Sequenced input: blood. The CDR3 DNA is TGTGCCTGGAAATCAAGAGCGGGACCCCAAGAGACCCAGTACTTC. It is translated as CAWKSRAGPQETQYF.